Sequencing of this T cell receptor beta chain was carried out in a study of shared clonotypes between healthy human individuals (TCRdb year 2020). Study-level background: Three men and a couple of women, aged 18 to 49 years, made up the cohort. Per donor, three plates each were used for CD4 naive and CD4 memory, two for CD8 naive, and one for CD8 memory. Blood TCR repertoires of five healthy adults were deeply sequenced to estimate repertoire size and the extent of clonotype sharing between individuals. Each donor's leukapheresis produced roughly between roughly 0.9 and 9 billion PBMCs. Different laboratories and diverse techniques were used to prepare libraries and sequence TCR repertoires, to increase sequencing depth and limit assay-specific biases.

From the germline V gene, CDR1 is SGHDT and CDR2 is YYEEEE. Trimming takes 0 bases from V and 3 bases from J, and the germline ends sit 7 bases apart. The CDR3 spans 14 residues, from the cysteine through the phenylalanine. The DNA shown is the 42-base CDR3, in frame from base 1. Overall study results and their limits: Estimated clonotype richness was generally larger for naive than for memory subsets. Even with the large sequencing depth, rarefaction of the sorted-subset datasets indicated that sequencing was incomplete. Compared with non-shared clonotypes, clonotypes shared by all four sorted-subset donors had higher generation probabilities. Because the study included only a small number of donors, the genetic and exposure-history diversity represented was limited. Based on pairwise subsampling, the degree of clonotype sharing among donors was expected to be affected by sequencing depth. When a handful of donors were compared, the shared fraction of clonotypes was about 5.5% for naive CD4, about 4% for naive CD8, 2% to 2.5% for memory CD4, and approximately 0.4% for memory CD8. Sampling was restricted to blood, and TCR repertoires in tissues likely differ from the TCR repertoires found in blood.

The donors were healthy, HIV-negative adults who had no recently reported acute infections or vaccinations. All donors were Caucasian adults living in Nashville, Tennessee, USA. CD8 memory samples were composed of magnetically selected CD45RO+ cells combined with CCR7-negative CD45RA+ effector memory (TemRA) cells. Blood was collected by leukapheresis, and PBMCs were isolated by Ficoll-Histopaque density gradient centrifugation and then cryopreserved in liquid nitrogen vapor phase. Purity and quantity of every magnetically sorted T cell population were checked by analytical flow cytometry. Each sorted fraction had its genomic DNA isolated and then quantified by UV absorbance on a Nanodrop 2000c. A word on this clone: Its antigen is currently not known. Base qualities are missing; no much larger clone stands one base away.

Using the deep immunoSEQ assay, TCR CDR3 regions were amplified from genomic DNA by multiplex PCR. Extracted genomic DNA from each cell subset was distributed evenly across all wells of several immunoSEQ 96-well plates, and each plate was treated as a replicate. For sorted subsets, around 200 ng genomic DNA, equal to 25,000 to 35,000 T cell genomes, was loaded into each replicate PCR. Purified libraries were measured with a Qubit 3.0 fluorometer, size-checked on a Bioanalyzer 2100, and measured again with the KAPA Library Quantification kit. Each immunoSEQ 96-well plate was sequenced on its own single-read 150-cycle Illumina NextSeq 550 flow cell. The authors processed their data as follows. The immunoSEQ output contained only junctional sequences without quality scores, so filtering could not match that applied to full-length reads. Sequences were annotated with PyIR, a Python wrapper for IgBLAST v1.9, using IMGT germline references to assign V/J genes and CDR3. Any read was removed if the V/J assignment was weak (E-value above 1e-6), the CDR3 was missing, or the read contained stop codons, out-of-frame junctions, or ambiguous translated residues. V3J clonotypes were defined by identical inferred V gene, J gene, and CDR3 amino acid sequence. To compute the percentage overlap between repertoires, the number of shared unique clonotypes was divided by the size of the smaller repertoire. RTK rarefaction, the Chao1 estimator, and Recon v2.1 estimates of unobserved clonotypes were used to assess repertoire richness. OLGA was used to compute generation probabilities for all TCRbeta clonotypes that the gDNA method yielded from a handful of donors. The clones in this table, taken by TCRdb from immuneACCESS, are in-frame only. Not every clone is retained; where verified, under half of the shortfall comes from an unresolved V gene, and the cause of the rest is unknown. The V and J calls and clone size come from that table; D and trimming were worked out from the DNA. This sample holds some 700,000 clones; roughly 88% were observed only once. The top ten clones comprise 34% of the sample.

The material sequenced was memory CD8+ T cells from PBMCs. Reading the label with the study, this specimen's cell subset or site is: CD45RO+ cells pooled with CCR7-negative TemRA cells. The chain joins TRBV5-6 to TRBJ1-3, with the D gene call left open. The clonotype originates from a man between 18 and 29 years old in good health. Some clones in this sample may be carry-over from other donors' samples. In nucleotide form, the sequence is TGTGCCAGCAGCTTGGGTGCAGGTGGAAACACCATATATTTT. The encoded protein is CASSLGAGGNTIYF.